The rows below give T cell receptor beta chains drawn from one sample of a study of T cells in Graves' hyperthyroidism and ophthalmopathy. TCRdb independently ran MiXCR on the multiplex PCR reads; one entry per CDR3 protein. Altogether about 520,000 distinct CDR3 sequences are present, around 20% being singletons, with the ten largest covering around a quarter. The material sequenced was blood. The receptor set was obtained from a man between 18 and 35 years old with Graves' hyperthyroidism. Each CDR3 is given with its conserved first and last residue. The order of the fields is CDR3 DNA, CDR3 protein, V gene, D gene, J gene, clone size. The D gene is left open where the match is weak. Clone size is stated in some rows and not others, as once, few, many or a class when expanded.

TGTACCAGCACTCCGACTAGCGGGGGTTTCACCGGGGAGCTGTTTTTT | CTSTPTSGGFTGELFF | TRBV6-1 | TRBD2 | TRBJ2-2 | few
TGCGCCAGCGGGACAGGGCGGAACACTGAAGCTTTCTTT | CASGTGRNTEAFF | TRBV5-1 | TRBD1 | TRBJ1-1 | many
TGTGCCAGTAGTATCATTGGACAGGTGGGTCAGCCCCAGCATTTT | CASSIIGQVGQPQHF | TRBV19 | TRBD1 | TRBJ1-5 | few
TGTGCCAGCAGTCCGTTCGGGGCGGCAGGGGAGAATCAGCCCCAGCATTTT | CASSPFGAAGENQPQHF | TRBV25-1 | - | TRBJ1-5 | many
TGTGCCAGCAGTTACGAGGCGCAAGAGACCCAGTACTTC | CASSYEAQETQYF | TRBV6-5 | - | TRBJ2-5 | many
TGCAGTGCTGCGACAGGGGGAATCAATCAGCCCCAGCATTTT | CSAATGGINQPQHF | TRBV20-1 | TRBD1 | TRBJ1-5 | many
TGTGCCAGCAGTCTAGGCCCGGACCTTAGCTCTGGAAACACCATATATTTT | CASSLGPDLSSGNTIYF | TRBV28 | - | TRBJ1-3 | many
TGTGCCAGCCACCCCCTGGGGGGCCCGCTCGAGCAGTACTTC | CASHPLGGPLEQYF | TRBV28 | - | TRBJ2-7 | many
TGTGCCAGCAGTTATCCGGGGCAGGGGGCAGTAGCTTTCTTT | CASSYPGQGAVAFF | TRBV12-3/TRBV12-4 | TRBD1 | TRBJ1-1 | many
TGTGCCAGCAGCGTCGGGGGCGGATTGAACACTGAAGCTTTCTTT | CASSVGGGLNTEAFF | TRBV9 | - | TRBJ1-1 | many
TGTGCCAGCAGTTACGGATACAGGGGCTCCAATCAGCCCCAGCATTTT | CASSYGYRGSNQPQHF | TRBV6-2/TRBV6-3 | TRBD1 | TRBJ1-5 | -
TGCAGTGCTAGAGGCGGTAGCGCCGACTCCTACGAGCAGTACTTC | CSARGGSADSYEQYF | TRBV20-1 | - | TRBJ2-7 | few
TGCAGTGCTAGCAAGGGCTCCTACGAGCAGTACTTC | CSASKGSYEQYF | TRBV20-1 | - | TRBJ2-7 | once
TGTGCCAGCAGTTTAGAGGGGACAGGGGGTCGCCAGCATTTT | CASSLEGTGGRQHF | TRBV12-3/TRBV12-4 | TRBD1 | TRBJ1-5 | -
TGCAGTGCGACGCAGGGAAACTATGGCTACACCTTC | CSATQGNYGYTF | TRBV20-1 | - | TRBJ1-2 | -